Listed below are T cell receptor beta chains from one sample, sequenced in a study of identical twins. Via MiXCR, TCRdb re-called the 5' RACE reads, giving one row per CDR3 protein. The data hold under 900,000 distinct CDR3 sequences, with approximately 13% observed a single time. A further study also used this sample, focusing on yellow fever vaccine responses in identical twins.

The sample consisted of PBMCs. All receptors derive from a woman aged 18 to 35 in good health. CDR3s include the opening cysteine and the closing phenylalanine or tryptophan. The D gene is left open where the match is weak. Size is stated for part of the rows, as once, few or many counts, or as a class when the clone is expanded.

-	TRBV6-1	TRBD1	TRBJ2-3	TGTGCCAGCAGTACCGCCGTCAACAGGGGGCCGGATACGCAGTATTTT	CASSTAVNRGPDTQYF
few	TRBV7-8	TRBD1	TRBJ2-7	TGTGCCAGCAGCCTCGGGGCAGGGGGCGACGAGCAGTACTTC	CASSLGAGGDEQYF
few	TRBV5-1	TRBD2	TRBJ2-1	TGCGCCAGCAGCTTTATAGGACTAGCGGGGGACAATGAGCAGTTCTTC	CASSFIGLAGDNEQFF
-	TRBV4-2	TRBD2	TRBJ2-7	TGTGCCAGCAGCCAAGATTTTAGCGGGACCTACTACGAGCAGTACTTC	CASSQDFSGTYYEQYF
few	TRBV4-1	-	TRBJ2-2	TGCGCCAGCAGCCAAGAAAATCCGGGTAACACCGGGGAGCTGTTTTTT	CASSQENPGNTGELFF
-	TRBV29-1	-	TRBJ2-2	TGCAGCGGTTCGGGACTCAACACCGGGGAGCTGTTTTTT	CSGSGLNTGELFF
-	TRBV12-3/TRBV12-4	TRBD2	TRBJ2-3	TGTGCCAGCAGCCCGGCGCCCCTCACTAGCGGGAGGGAAGATACGCAGTATTTT	CASSPAPLTSGREDTQYF
few	TRBV20-1	-	TRBJ2-3	TGCAGTGCCCGCGTCGGATCAGATACGCAGTATTTT	CSARVGSDTQYF
-	TRBV6-1	-	TRBJ2-7	TGTGCCAGCCAAGCGGCTAGCCGGACCTACGAGCAGTACTTC	CASQAASRTYEQYF
few	TRBV4-1	TRBD1	TRBJ1-1	TGCGCCAGCAGCCAAATGACAGGGTTGGTGTTGGGCACTGAAGCTTTCTTT	CASSQMTGLVLGTEAFF
-	TRBV6-1	TRBD1	TRBJ2-1	TGTGCCAGCAGTGGGGGACAGGGGTTCGATGAGCAGTTCTTC	CASSGGQGFDEQFF
many	TRBV18	TRBD1	TRBJ2-1	TGTGCCAGCTCACCGGACAGGGCCTATCACAATGAGCAGTTCTTC	CASSPDRAYHNEQFF
-	TRBV3-1	-	TRBJ2-1	TGTGCCAGCAGCCAATTATTGGAGGGTGAGCAGTTCTTC	CASSQLLEGEQFF
-	TRBV28	-	TRBJ2-5	TGTGCCAGCAGTCCTTATCCTAAAGGGAGTCGGCAAGAGACCCAGTACTTC	CASSPYPKGSRQETQYF
-	TRBV18	-	TRBJ1-1	TGTGCCAGCTCACCCCGCGGCGTTGAGGCTACTGAAGCTTTCTTT	CASSPRGVEATEAFF
-	TRBV5-1	TRBD1	TRBJ2-7	TGCGCCAGCAGCTTGAGGGGGCAGGGGGCCCACGAGCAGTACTTC	CASSLRGQGAHEQYF
few	TRBV4-1	TRBD2	TRBJ2-1	TGCGCCAGCAGCCAAGCGGGCGGGAGATTATACAATGAGCAGTTCTTC	CASSQAGGRLYNEQFF
-	TRBV7-6	TRBD2	TRBJ2-1	TGTGCCAGCAGCCTCCGACTAGCGGGCCATCAAAATGAGCAGTTCTTC	CASSLRLAGHQNEQFF
-	TRBV29-1	-	TRBJ2-5	TGCAGCGTTGAATCGTGGGAGACCCAGTACTTC	CSVESWETQYF
-	TRBV20-1	TRBD2	TRBJ2-5	TGCAGTGCTAGCCCGGGACTAGCGGGACAATTCCACCAAGAGACCCAGTACTTC	CSASPGLAGQFHQETQYF
few	TRBV28	-	TRBJ2-7	TGTGCCAGCAGACCCACCGGGAGATACGAGCAGTACTTC	CASRPTGRYEQYF
-	TRBV5-1	-	TRBJ2-7	TGCGCCAGCAGCTTGGCCCGGCTAGCGCTGAACTCCTACGAGCAGTACTTC	CASSLARLALNSYEQYF
many	TRBV5-1	-	TRBJ2-2	TGCGCCAGCAGCTTGGGAGGGCGGAACACCGGGGAGCTGTTTTTT	CASSLGGRNTGELFF
few	TRBV20-1	TRBD1	TRBJ2-3	TGCAGTGCTAGTGCCCCTCCGGGACAGGGTTGGAATACGCAGTATTTT	CSASAPPGQGWNTQYF
-	TRBV10-3	TRBD1	TRBJ2-5	TGTGCCTCATCCGGGACAGTGGGCCAAGAGACCCAGTACTTC	CASSGTVGQETQYF
-	TRBV15	-	TRBJ2-7	TGTGCCACCAGCAGAGATCAGGGTGGATGGGCCGAGCAGTACTTC	CATSRDQGGWAEQYF
-	TRBV12-3/TRBV12-4	-	TRBJ1-5	TGTGCCAGCAGAGACAGAATCAATCAGCCCCAGCATTTT	CASRDRINQPQHF
-	TRBV20-1	-	TRBJ1-1	TGCAGTGCCCCCCGACGGACTGAAGCTTTCTTT	CSAPRRTEAFF
few	TRBV5-1	TRBD1	TRBJ1-4	TGCGCCAGCAGCTCGGGTACAGGGGACAGACTGTTTTTT	CASSSGTGDRLFF
-	TRBV7-6	TRBD2	TRBJ2-1	TGTTCCAGCAGCTTCTACCATACAACTAGCGGGAGCGGCTACAATGAGCAGTTCTTC	CSSSFYHTTSGSGYNEQFF
few	TRBV28	TRBD1	TRBJ2-2	TGTGCCAGCAGACTCGACAGGGTGCCCACCGGGGAGCTGTTTTTT	CASRLDRVPTGELFF
few	TRBV6-1	TRBD1	TRBJ2-4	TGTGCCAGCACGCAGGGGGCGATGTACATTCAGTACTTC	CASTQGAMYIQYF
-	TRBV7-9	-	TRBJ2-4	TGTGCCAGCAGCTTAGGGTTTGCTTCCAAGGAAAACATTCAGTACTTC	CASSLGFASKENIQYF
few	TRBV6-5	-	TRBJ1-5	TGTGCCAGCAGTTACACTATCTCGTGGAGGGAAGGGGGCAATCAGCCCCAGCATTTT	CASSYTISWREGGNQPQHF
-	TRBV5-6	-	TRBJ2-7	TGTGCCAGCAACGCCAGGGGCGAGACCTACGAGCAGTACTTC	CASNARGETYEQYF
few	TRBV7-6	-	TRBJ2-1	TGTGCCAGCAGCCGATCGGGTAGCGGCTACAATGAGCAGTTCTTC	CASSRSGSGYNEQFF
-	TRBV5-1	-	TRBJ2-5	TGCGCCAGCAGCTTGGGCAGCCAACAAGAGACCCAGTGCTTC	CASSLGSQQETQCF
once	TRBV5-1	TRBD1	TRBJ2-5	TGCGCCAGCAGCTTGGGGGACAGGTCGGGGCAAGAGACCCAGTACTTC	CASSLGDRSGQETQYF
-	TRBV12-3/TRBV12-4	TRBD2	TRBJ2-2	TGTGCCAGCAAACCTCCTCTAGCGGGGCCGGGGAGGGAGCTGTTTTTT	CASKPPLAGPGRELFF
-	TRBV2	-	TRBJ2-3	TGTGCCAGCAGCCCAGAGCGGCAACAAGATACGCAGTATTTT	CASSPERQQDTQYF
few	TRBV29-1	-	TRBJ2-1	TGCAGCGTTGTTGTAGGCCTTGAGCAGTTCTTC	CSVVVGLEQFF
-	TRBV20-1	-	TRBJ2-2	TGCAGTTTACAGGGGAACACCGGGGAGCTGTTTTTT	CSLQGNTGELFF
few	TRBV12-3/TRBV12-4	-	TRBJ2-3	TGTGCCAGCAGCCCAGAGGGGCTGGATACGCAGTATTTT	CASSPEGLDTQYF
-	TRBV14	-	TRBJ2-5	TGTGCCAGCAGCCAAGTGGGCAGCGACCAAGAGACCCAGTACTTC	CASSQVGSDQETQYF
few	TRBV3-1	TRBD1	TRBJ2-2	TGTGCCAGCAGCCCTCGGGACAGGGGAGGGCAGCTGTTTTTT	CASSPRDRGGQLFF
-	TRBV2	-	TRBJ1-1	TGTGCCAGAGCAATGAGCACTGACACTGAAGCTTTCTTT	CARAMSTDTEAFF
-	TRBV6-1	TRBD2	TRBJ2-1	TGTGCCAGCCGGACTAGCGGGACATCCTACAATGAGCAGTTCTTC	CASRTSGTSYNEQFF
-	TRBV12-3/TRBV12-4	-	TRBJ1-4	TGTGCCAGCACCACGGCGATTAATGAAAAACTGTTTTTT	CASTTAINEKLFF
-	TRBV20-1	-	TRBJ2-7	TGCAGTGCTAGAGATGCGGGTAGCCACGAGCAGTACTTC	CSARDAGSHEQYF
few	TRBV11-3	TRBD2	TRBJ2-1	TGTGCCAGCAGCTTTTCCCTAGCGGGCCTAAACAATGAGCAGTTCTTC	CASSFSLAGLNNEQFF
-	TRBV12-3/TRBV12-4	TRBD2	TRBJ2-3	TGTGCCAGCAGTTTAAGGGGACTAGCGGGGGGCGCAGATACGCAGTATTTT	CASSLRGLAGGADTQYF
-	TRBV6-1	-	TRBJ2-3	TGTGCCAGCAGTGAAGTCCCATTTTCGAAGGCCGGAGATACGCAGTATTTT	CASSEVPFSKAGDTQYF
few	TRBV29-1	-	TRBJ1-2	TGCAGCGTTGAGGGCGAAAAAGGGTCAAGGGCTAATGGCTACACCTTC	CSVEGEKGSRANGYTF
few	TRBV7-8	-	TRBJ2-1	TGTGCCAGCAGCCCCTGGGACACAGCGGGTGTCAATGAGCAGTTCTTC	CASSPWDTAGVNEQFF